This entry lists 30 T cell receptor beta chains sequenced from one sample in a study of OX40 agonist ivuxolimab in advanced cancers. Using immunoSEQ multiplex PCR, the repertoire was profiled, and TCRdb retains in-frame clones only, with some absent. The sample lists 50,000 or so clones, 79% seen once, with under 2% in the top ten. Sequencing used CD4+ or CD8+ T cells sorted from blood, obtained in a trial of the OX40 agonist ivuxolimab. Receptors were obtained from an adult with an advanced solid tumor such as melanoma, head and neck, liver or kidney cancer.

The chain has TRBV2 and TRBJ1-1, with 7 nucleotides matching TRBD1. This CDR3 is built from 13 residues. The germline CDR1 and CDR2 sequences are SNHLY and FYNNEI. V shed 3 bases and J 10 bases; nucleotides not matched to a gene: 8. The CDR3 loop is CASSEGTVSSAFF. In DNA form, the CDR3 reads TGTGCCAGCAGTGAGGGGACAGTTAGCTCAGCTTTCTTT.

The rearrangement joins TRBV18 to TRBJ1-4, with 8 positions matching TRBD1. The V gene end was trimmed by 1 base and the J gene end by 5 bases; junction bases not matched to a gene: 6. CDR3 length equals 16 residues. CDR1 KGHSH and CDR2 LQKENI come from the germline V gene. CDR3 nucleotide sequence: TGTGCCAGCTCACCACAATCCGGGACAGGAAATGAAAAACTGTTTTTT. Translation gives CASSPQSGTGNEKLFF.

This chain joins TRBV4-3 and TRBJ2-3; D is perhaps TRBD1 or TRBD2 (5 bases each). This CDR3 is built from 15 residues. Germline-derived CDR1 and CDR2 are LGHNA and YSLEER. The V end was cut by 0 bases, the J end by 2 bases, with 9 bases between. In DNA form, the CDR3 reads TGCGCCAGCAGCCAAGATTGGGGGAACACAGATACGCAGTATTTT. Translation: CASSQDWGNTDTQYF.

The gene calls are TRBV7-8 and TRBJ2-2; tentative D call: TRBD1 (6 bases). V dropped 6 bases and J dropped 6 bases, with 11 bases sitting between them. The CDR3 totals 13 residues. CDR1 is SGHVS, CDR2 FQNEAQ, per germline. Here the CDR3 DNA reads TGTGCCAGCAGACTTTCAGGGGCCGGGGAGCTGTTTTTT. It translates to CASRLSGAGELFF. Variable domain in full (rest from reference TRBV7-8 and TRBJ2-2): GAGVSQSPRYKVAKRGQDVALRCDPISGHVSLFWYQQALGQGPEFLTYFQNEAQLDKSGLPSDRFFAERPEGSVSTLKIQRTQQEDSAVYLCASRLSGAGELFFGEGSRLTVL.

CDR3 loop: CASSSGTATGELFF. DNA of the CDR3: TGTGCCAGCAGCTCAGGGACAGCCACCGGGGAGCTGTTTTTT. This chain joins TRBV7-9 and TRBJ2-2; 7 bases match TRBD1. CDR1 is SEHNR and CDR2 is FQNEAQ in the germline V gene (reference sequence). The trim removed 4 bases at V and 4 bases at J, leaving 3 bases unmatched. CDR3 length: 14 amino acids.

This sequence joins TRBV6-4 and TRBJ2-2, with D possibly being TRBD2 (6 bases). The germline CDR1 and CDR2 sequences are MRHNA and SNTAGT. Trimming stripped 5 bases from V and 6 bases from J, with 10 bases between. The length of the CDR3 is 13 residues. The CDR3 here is CASSPTSSGELFF. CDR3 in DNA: TGTGCCAGCAGTCCGACTAGTTCCGGGGAGCTGTTTTTT.

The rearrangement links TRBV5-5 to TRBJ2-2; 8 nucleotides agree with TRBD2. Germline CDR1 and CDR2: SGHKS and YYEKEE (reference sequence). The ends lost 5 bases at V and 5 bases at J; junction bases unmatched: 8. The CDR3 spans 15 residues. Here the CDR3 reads CASRPAGGMTGELFF. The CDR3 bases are TGTGCCAGCAGGCCCGCGGGGGGAATGACCGGGGAGCTGTTTTTT.

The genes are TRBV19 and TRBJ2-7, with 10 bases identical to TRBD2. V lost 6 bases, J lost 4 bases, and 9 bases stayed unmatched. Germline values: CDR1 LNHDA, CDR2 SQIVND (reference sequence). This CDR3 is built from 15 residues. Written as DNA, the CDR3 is TGTGCCAGTAGCACTAGCGGGGCCGGAACTTACGAGCAGTACTTC. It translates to CASSTSGAGTYEQYF.

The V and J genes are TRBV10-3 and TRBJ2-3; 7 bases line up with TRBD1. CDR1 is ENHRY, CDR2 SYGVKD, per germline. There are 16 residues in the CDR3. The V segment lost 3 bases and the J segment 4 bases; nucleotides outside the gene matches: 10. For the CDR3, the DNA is TGTGCCATCAGTGATCCAAGGGGGCAGGGAGCAGATACGCAGTATTTT. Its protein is CAISDPRGQGADTQYF.

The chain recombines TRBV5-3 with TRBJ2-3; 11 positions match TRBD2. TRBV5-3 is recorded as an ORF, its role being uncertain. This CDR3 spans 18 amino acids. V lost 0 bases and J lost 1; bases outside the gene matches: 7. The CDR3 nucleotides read TGTGCCAGAAGCTTGGTTCCTAGCGGGAGGAGGTGCACAGATACGCAGTATTTT. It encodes CARSLVPSGRRCTDTQYF.

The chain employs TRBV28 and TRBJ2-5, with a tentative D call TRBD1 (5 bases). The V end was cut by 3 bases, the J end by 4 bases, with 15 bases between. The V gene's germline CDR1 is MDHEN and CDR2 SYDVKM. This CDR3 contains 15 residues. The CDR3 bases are TGTGCCAGCAGTTTTAGTGGAACAGGCCTAGAGACCCAGTACTTC. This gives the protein CASSFSGTGLETQYF.

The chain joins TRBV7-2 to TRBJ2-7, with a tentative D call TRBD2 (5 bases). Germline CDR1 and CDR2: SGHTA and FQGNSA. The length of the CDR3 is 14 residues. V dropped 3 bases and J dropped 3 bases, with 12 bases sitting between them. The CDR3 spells CASSLDFSDYEQYF. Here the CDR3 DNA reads TGTGCCAGCAGCTTGGACTTTTCTGACTACGAGCAGTACTTC.

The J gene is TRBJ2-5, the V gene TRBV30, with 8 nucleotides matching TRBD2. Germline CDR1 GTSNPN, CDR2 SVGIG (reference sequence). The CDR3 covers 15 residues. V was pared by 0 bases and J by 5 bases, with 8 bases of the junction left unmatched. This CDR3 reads CAWSVLAGGGETQYF. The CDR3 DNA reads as TGTGCCTGGAGTGTACTTGCGGGGGGCGGCGAGACCCAGTACTTC.

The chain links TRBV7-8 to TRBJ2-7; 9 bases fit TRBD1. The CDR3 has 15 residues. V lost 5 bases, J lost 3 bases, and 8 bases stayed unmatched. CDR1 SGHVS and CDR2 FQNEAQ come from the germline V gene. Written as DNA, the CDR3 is TGTGCCAGCAGCCAGAGCCAGACAGGGGGCTACGAGCAGTACTTC. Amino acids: CASSQSQTGGYEQYF.

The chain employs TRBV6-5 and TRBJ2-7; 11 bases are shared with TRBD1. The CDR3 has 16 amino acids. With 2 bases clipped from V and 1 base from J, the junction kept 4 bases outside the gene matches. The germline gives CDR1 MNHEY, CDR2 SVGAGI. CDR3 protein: CASSYHGTGGSYEQYF. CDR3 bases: TGTGCCAGCAGTTACCATGGGACAGGGGGATCCTACGAGCAGTACTTC.

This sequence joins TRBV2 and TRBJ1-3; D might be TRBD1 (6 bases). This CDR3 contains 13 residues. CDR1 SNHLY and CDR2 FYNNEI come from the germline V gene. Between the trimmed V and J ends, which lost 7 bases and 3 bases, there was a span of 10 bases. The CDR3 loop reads CASTRGLGNTIYF. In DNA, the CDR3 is TGTGCCAGCACCCGGGGGCTTGGAAACACCATATATTTT.

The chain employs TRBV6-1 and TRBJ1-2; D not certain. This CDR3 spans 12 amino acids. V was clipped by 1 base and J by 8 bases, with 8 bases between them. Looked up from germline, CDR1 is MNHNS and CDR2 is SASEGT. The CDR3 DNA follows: TGTGCCAGCAGTGAAGGGACGGTAGGCTACACCTTC. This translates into CASSEGTVGYTF.

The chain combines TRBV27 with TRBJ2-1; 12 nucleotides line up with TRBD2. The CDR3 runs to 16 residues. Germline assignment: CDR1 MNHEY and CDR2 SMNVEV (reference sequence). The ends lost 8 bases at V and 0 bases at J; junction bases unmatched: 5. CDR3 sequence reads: CASYQTSGSSYNEQFF. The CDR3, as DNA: TGTGCCAGCTACCAGACTAGCGGGAGCTCCTACAATGAGCAGTTCTTC.

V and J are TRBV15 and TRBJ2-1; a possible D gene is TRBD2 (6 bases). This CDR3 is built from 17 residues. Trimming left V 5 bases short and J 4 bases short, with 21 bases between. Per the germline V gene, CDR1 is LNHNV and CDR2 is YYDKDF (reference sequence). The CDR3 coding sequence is TGTGCCACCAGCGGGGGAGGTGGGGTCATCACGTACAATGAGCAGTTCTTC. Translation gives CATSGGGGVITYNEQFF. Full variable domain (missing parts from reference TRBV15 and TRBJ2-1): DAMVIQNPRYQVTQFGKPVTLSCSQTLNHNVMYWYQQKSSQAPKLLFHYYDKDFNNEADTPDNFQSRRPNTSFCFLDIRSPGLGDTAMYLCATSGGGGVITYNEQFFGPGTRLTVL.

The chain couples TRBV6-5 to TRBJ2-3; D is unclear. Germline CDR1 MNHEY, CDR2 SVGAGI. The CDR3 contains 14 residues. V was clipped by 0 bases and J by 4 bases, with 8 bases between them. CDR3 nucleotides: TGTGCCAGCAGTTACTCGCTTGGGTCAGATACGCAGTATTTT. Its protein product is CASSYSLGSDTQYF.

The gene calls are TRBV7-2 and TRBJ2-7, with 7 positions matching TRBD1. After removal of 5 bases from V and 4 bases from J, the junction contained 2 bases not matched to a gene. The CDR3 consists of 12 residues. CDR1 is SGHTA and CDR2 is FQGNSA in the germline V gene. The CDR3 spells CASSRQGYEQYF. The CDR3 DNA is TGTGCCAGCAGCCGACAGGGATACGAGCAGTACTTC.

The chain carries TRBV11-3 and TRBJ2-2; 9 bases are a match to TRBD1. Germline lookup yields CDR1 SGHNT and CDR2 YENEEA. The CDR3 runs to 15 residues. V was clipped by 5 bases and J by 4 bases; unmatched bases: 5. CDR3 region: CASSKQGARTGELFF. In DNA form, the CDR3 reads TGTGCCAGCAGCAAACAGGGGGCTCGCACCGGGGAGCTGTTTTTT. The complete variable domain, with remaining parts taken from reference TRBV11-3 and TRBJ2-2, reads EAGVVQSPRYKIIEKKQPVAFWCNPISGHNTLYWYLQNLGQGPELLIRYENEEAVDDSQLPKDRFSAERLKGVDSTLKIQPAELGDSAVYLCASSKQGARTGELFFGEGSRLTVL.

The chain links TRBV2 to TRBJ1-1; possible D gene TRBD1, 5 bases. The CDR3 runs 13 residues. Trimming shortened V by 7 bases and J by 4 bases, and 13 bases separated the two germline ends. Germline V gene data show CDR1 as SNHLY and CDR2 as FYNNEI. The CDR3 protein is CASMGVGVTEAFF. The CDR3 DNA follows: TGTGCCAGCATGGGGGTCGGTGTCACTGAAGCTTTCTTT.

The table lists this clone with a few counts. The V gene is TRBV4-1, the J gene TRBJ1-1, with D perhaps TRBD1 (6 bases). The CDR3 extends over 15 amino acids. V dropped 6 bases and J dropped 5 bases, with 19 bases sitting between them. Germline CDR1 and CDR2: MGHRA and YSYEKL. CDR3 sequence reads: CASSDLGAALTEAFF. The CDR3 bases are TGCGCCAGCAGTGACCTGGGGGCAGCATTGACTGAAGCTTTCTTT.

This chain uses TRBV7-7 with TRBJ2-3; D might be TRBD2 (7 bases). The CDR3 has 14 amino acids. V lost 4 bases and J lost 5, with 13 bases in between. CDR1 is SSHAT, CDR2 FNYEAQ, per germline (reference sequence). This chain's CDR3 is CASSSGLGGDTQYF. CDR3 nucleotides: TGTGCCAGCAGCTCCGGACTAGGGGGAGATACGCAGTATTTT.

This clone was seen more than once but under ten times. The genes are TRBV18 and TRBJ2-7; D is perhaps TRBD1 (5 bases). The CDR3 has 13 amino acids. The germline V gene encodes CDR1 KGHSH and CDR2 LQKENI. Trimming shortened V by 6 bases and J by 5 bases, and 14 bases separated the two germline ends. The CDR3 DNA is TGTGCCAGCTCTACGGCAGGGTTGAACGAGCAGTACTTC. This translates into CASSTAGLNEQYF.

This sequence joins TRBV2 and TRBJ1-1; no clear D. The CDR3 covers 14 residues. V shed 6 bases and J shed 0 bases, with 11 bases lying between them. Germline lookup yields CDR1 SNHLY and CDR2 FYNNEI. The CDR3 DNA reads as TGTGCCAGCAGCCAGATGGTTGTGAACACTGAAGCTTTCTTT. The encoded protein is CASSQMVVNTEAFF.

The CDR3 region has the DNA TGTGCCAGCAGCTTGTTTGTTGGGGGAAACACTGAAGCTTTCTTT. Protein product: CASSLFVGGNTEAFF. The V gene is TRBV5-5, the J gene TRBJ1-1; D possibly corresponds to TRBD1 (5 bases). In germline, CDR1 is SGHKS, CDR2 YYEKEE (reference sequence). The CDR3 covers 15 residues. Trimming pared 1 base from V and 2 bases from J, leaving 12 bases between. Combining the CDR3 with reference TRBV5-5 and TRBJ1-1 gives the whole variable domain DAGVTQSPTHLIKTRGQQVTLRCSPISGHKSVSWYQQVLGQGPQFIFQYYEKEERGRGNFPDRFSARQFPNYSSELNVNALLLGDSALYLCASSLFVGGNTEAFFGQGTRLTVV.

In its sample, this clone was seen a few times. DNA of the CDR3: TGTGCCAGTAGTAAAGGGAACACTGCGGGTGGGAACACTGAAGCTTTCTTT. It translates to CASSKGNTAGGNTEAFF. The rearrangement uses TRBV19 and TRBJ1-1; D uncertain. The CDR3 has 17 residues. The germline gives CDR1 LNHDA, CDR2 SQIVND (reference sequence). V gave up 4 bases and J gave up 1 base, with 19 bases separating them.

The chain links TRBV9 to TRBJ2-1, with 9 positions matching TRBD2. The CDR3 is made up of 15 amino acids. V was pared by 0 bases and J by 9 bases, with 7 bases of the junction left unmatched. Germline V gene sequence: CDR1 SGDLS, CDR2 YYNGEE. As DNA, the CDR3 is TGTGCCAGCAGCGTAGGAGGGCGGGGGGGCTCTGAGCAGTTCTTC. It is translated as CASSVGGRGGSEQFF.